This T cell receptor (beta chain) came from a study of CD8+ T cells in alopecia areata. Trimming shortened V by 3 bases and J by 3 bases, and 20 bases separated the two germline ends. Germline V gene sequence: CDR1 MNHNS, CDR2 SASEGT. CDR3 length: 18 amino acids. Described treatment: oral pan-JAK inhibitor, 5-10 mg twice daily. Reverse transcribed after extraction, RNA yielded cDNA as the sequencing template. Only in-frame clones appear in the TCRdb table, and some are missing; sequencing was by immunoSEQ multiplex PCR. The sample records 180,000 or so clones, approximately 55% being singletons. This chain links TRBV6-1 with TRBJ2-2; the D gene is possibly TRBD1 (5 bases). This receptor was obtained from a human donor with alopecia areata. Sequenced material: CD8+ T cells sorted from blood, taken at week 24, from a patient treated with tofacitinib. This CDR3 reads CASSDFRSPGSDTGELFF. CDR3 nucleotide sequence: TGTGCCAGCAGTGACTTTCGGTCTCCAGGGTCGGACACCGGGGAGCTGTTTTTT.